Included here is one T cell receptor (beta chain) sequence, with context. Its antigen is not identified. CDR1 GTSNPN and CDR2 SVGIG come from the germline V gene (reference sequence). This CDR3 region has 15 residues. J was trimmed by 7 bases and V by 2 bases; bases with no gene match: 6. The data originate from a study of early T cells in non-severe SARS-CoV-2 infection. Study-wide findings and caveats: Matching against VDJdb likely underestimated virus-specific expansions, favoring anti-spike CD8.

Separate cDNA molecules each had unique molecular identifiers attached to them. TCRdb ran MiXCR on the 5' RACE reads and lists one entry per CDR3 protein. The data contain tens of thousands of distinct CDR3 sequences, 12% of them seen just once; the ten biggest clones take up 6% to 7%. The chain has TRBV30 and TRBJ1-6; 9 bases are shared with TRBD1. Sequencing used whole blood. The clonotype comes from an adult who was a healthcare worker with PCR-confirmed SARS-CoV-2 infection or an uninfected control (not recorded which). CDR3: CAWSYRQGVNSPLHF. In DNA, the CDR3 is TGTGCCTGGAGTTACCGACAGGGGGTGAATTCACCCCTCCACTTT. The complete variable domain, with remaining parts taken from reference TRBV30 and TRBJ1-6, reads SQTIHQWPATLVQPVGSPLSLECTVEGTSNPNLYWYRQAAGRGLQLLFYSVGIGQISSEVPQNLSASRPQDRQFILSSKKLLLSDSGFYLCAWSYRQGVNSPLHFGNGTRLTVT.